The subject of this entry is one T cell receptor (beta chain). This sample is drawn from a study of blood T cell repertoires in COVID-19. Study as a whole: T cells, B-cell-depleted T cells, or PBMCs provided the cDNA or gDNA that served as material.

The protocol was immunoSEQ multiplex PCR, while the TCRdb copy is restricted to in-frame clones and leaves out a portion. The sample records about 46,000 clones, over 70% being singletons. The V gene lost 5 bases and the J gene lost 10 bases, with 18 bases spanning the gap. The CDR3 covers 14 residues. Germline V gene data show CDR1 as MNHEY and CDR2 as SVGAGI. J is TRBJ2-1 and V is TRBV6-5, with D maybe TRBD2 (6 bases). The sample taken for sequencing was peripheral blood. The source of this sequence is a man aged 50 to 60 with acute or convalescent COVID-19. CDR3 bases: TGTGCCAGCAGTCCGGGGCTGGAGGGCGCGGAGCAGTTCTTC. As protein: CASSPGLEGAEQFF.